This T cell receptor (beta chain) was captured by sequencing in a study of post-analysis software for immune sequencing data. For the study at large: The study covered relapsing-remitting, secondary progressive and progressive-relapsing courses of multiple sclerosis.

Researchers reported that TCR beta cDNA libraries carried unique molecular identifiers. Between about 1 and 11 million T cells gave rise to some 490,000 cDNA molecules. MiXCR, run by TCRdb on the PCR reads, gives a single entry per CDR3 protein. The sample records hundreds of thousands of distinct CDR3 sequences, 53% being singletons. Findings of the study overall: Samples from one preparation batch, clustered by F measure, grouped strongly together. In patients, about five TRBV segments were more frequent than in controls, with TRBV5-6, TRBV5-1 and TRBV20-1 among them.

With respect to this clonotype: Antigen specificity is unknown.

This CDR3 contains 15 residues. Trimming at V came to 10 bases and at J to 1 base, leaving 10 bases not matched to a gene. This TCR was recovered from a girl between 10 and 17 years old with multiple sclerosis. The source material was blood. The chain combines TRBV12-3 or TRBV12-4 with TRBJ1-2; TRBD1 aligns across 9 bases. The CDR3 sequence is CATRPRDRVNYGYTF. The CDR3 bases are TGTGCCACGCGGCCCCGGGACAGGGTTAACTATGGCTACACCTTC.